The 20 T cell receptor beta chains below were found in one sample sequenced in a study of blood T cells in healthy people across ages. Using a J-beta primer mix together with a sample-barcoded 5' primer, a second PCR was run for roughly 6 to 11 cycles. In TCRdb, the 5' RACE reads were re-called with MiXCR into one record per CDR3 protein. The sample has hundreds of thousands of distinct CDR3 sequences; roughly a quarter are singletons. These data were also filed under a second study, of T cells of mothers and their children.

What was sequenced was blood. These receptors originate from a boy aged 2 to 10 in good health.

This clonotype was found a few times. The V call is TRBV27, the J call TRBJ2-5; the D gene is possibly TRBD2 (6 bases). The J call could be wrong; TRBJ2-7 is a better fit for the DNA end. This CDR3 has 14 residues. The germline gives CDR1 MNHEY, CDR2 SMNVEV (reference sequence). The CDR3 reads CASSSWTGVAEQYF. The CDR3 DNA follows: TGTGCCAGCAGTTCGTGGACGGGAGTGGCCGAGCAGTACTTC.

This chain connects TRBV30 to TRBJ1-2; TRBD1 matches 8 bases. V gave up 0 bases and J gave up 8 bases; unmatched junction bases: 11. CDR3 length equals 15 residues. The germline V gene has CDR1 GTSNPN and CDR2 SVGIG (reference sequence). The DNA for the CDR3 is TGTGCCTGGAGTGTGGGGACCGGACAGGGTGGCGGCTACACCTTC. Encoded protein: CAWSVGTGQGGGYTF.

This clonotype was counted between two and nine times. The rearrangement joins TRBV5-1 to TRBJ2-3, with TRBD2 matching over 13 bases. The germline CDR1 and CDR2 sequences are SGHRS and YFSETQ. CDR3 size: 20 residues. V dropped 1 base and J dropped 3; count of bases not matched to a gene: 14. The CDR3 loop is CASSLKAVRLAGGATDTQYF. The CDR3 DNA follows: TGCGCCAGCAGCTTGAAGGCCGTAAGACTAGCGGGAGGTGCTACAGATACGCAGTATTTT.

The sample holds a few counts of this clonotype. J is TRBJ1-3 and V is TRBV29-1, with 7 bases that match TRBD1. V was clipped by 1 base and J by 4 bases; unmatched bases: 7. The CDR3 covers 15 residues. The germline V gene encodes CDR1 SQVTM and CDR2 ANQGSEA. CDR3 in amino acids: CSVEVDRDGGNTIYF. CDR3 sequence (DNA): TGCAGCGTTGAAGTCGACAGGGATGGGGGAAACACCATATATTTT.

In its sample, this clonotype was seen a few times. The chain joins TRBV18 to TRBJ1-2; the D gene is possibly TRBD1 (5 bases). Trimming removed 0 bases at V and 4 bases at J, with 15 bases between. Germline V gene sequence: CDR1 KGHSH, CDR2 LQKENI. This CDR3 is built from 16 residues. The DNA of the CDR3 is TGTGCCAGCTCACCACCTGGCGGGAATGGGGGCTATGGCTACACCTTC. This gives the protein CASSPPGGNGGYGYTF.

The chain uses TRBV7-9 and TRBJ2-7; the match to TRBD2 covers 12 bases. Germline values: CDR1 SEHNR, CDR2 FQNEAQ (reference sequence). V dropped 6 bases and J dropped 5; count of bases not matched to a gene: 2. The length of the CDR3 is 13 residues. The CDR3 sequence: CASRTSGSHEQYF. Written as DNA, the CDR3 is TGTGCCAGCAGGACTAGCGGGAGCCACGAGCAGTACTTC. Looking up the rest from reference TRBV7-9 and TRBJ2-7 gives the full variable domain: DTGVSQNPRHKITKRGQNVTFRCDPISEHNRLYWYRQTLGQGPEFLTYFQNEAQLEKSRLLSDRFSAERPKGSFSTLEIQRTEQGDSAMYLCASRTSGSHEQYFGPGTRLTVT.

This clonotype was counted at least ten times. Its ends do not fully match the called genes, so a read error is possible. The chain combines TRBV12-3 or TRBV12-4 with TRBJ2-2, with a weak D call TRBD1 (5 bases). The CDR3 loop spans 14 amino acids. CDR3 residues: CASSQGVGTGELFF. The CDR3 DNA is TGCGCCAGCAGCCAAGGGGTAGGCACCGGGGAGCTGTTTTTT.

This clonotype was seen a few times. The gene calls are TRBV7-6 and TRBJ2-2, with 11 bases that match TRBD2. Germline loops: CDR1 SGHVS, CDR2 FNYEAQ. CDR3 length: 15 amino acids. With V trimmed by 4 bases and J by 8 bases, 6 bases remained unmatched. In DNA form, the CDR3 reads TGTGCCAGCAGCTCCGCTAGCGGGGGGATTGGGGAGCTGTTTTTT. It codes for CASSSASGGIGELFF.

J is TRBJ2-5 and V is TRBV20-1, with D possibly TRBD2 on 6 matching bases. Looked up from germline, CDR1 is DFQATT and CDR2 is SNEGSKA (reference sequence). CDR3 length: 14 amino acids. Between the trimmed V and J ends, which lost 7 bases and 2 bases, there was a span of 17 bases. CDR3 nucleotide sequence: TGCAGTGTTCGAAGACCGGGACTTCAAGAGACCCAGTACTTC. Its translation: CSVRRPGLQETQYF.

This clonotype showed up just a few times. The rearrangement links TRBV7-2 to TRBJ2-3; no clear D. Trimming shortened V by 5 bases and J by 2 bases, and 8 bases separated the two germline ends. The CDR3 has 13 residues. The V gene's germline CDR1 is SGHTA and CDR2 FQGNSA. The CDR3 loop is CASSLLNTDTQYF. The CDR3 coding sequence is TGTGCCAGCAGCCTATTAAACACAGATACGCAGTATTTT.

The V and J genes are TRBV29-1 and TRBJ2-4; D is uncertain. Trimming took 4 bases from V and 1 from J, leaving 11 bases between them. Germline loops: CDR1 SQVTM, CDR2 ANQGSEA. The CDR3 length is 14 residues. As DNA, the CDR3 is TGCAGCGTTGCCGGTGGGGTTGCCAAAAACATTCAGTACTTC. It is translated as CSVAGGVAKNIQYF.

The CDR3 region is CASRNSYNEQFF. The DNA for the CDR3 is TGTGCCAGCAGGAACTCCTACAATGAGCAGTTCTTC. The chain employs TRBV27 and TRBJ2-1; D remains ambiguous. Germline assignment: CDR1 MNHEY and CDR2 SMNVEV (reference sequence). The V end was cut by 6 bases, the J end by 0 bases, with 3 bases between. The CDR3 consists of 12 residues.

This chain links TRBV20-1 with TRBJ2-7, with TRBD1 as a possible D gene (6 bases). The germline V and J ends were trimmed by 0 bases and 3 bases, with 15 bases remaining between them. CDR1 and CDR2 from the germline V gene are DFQATT and SNEGSKA (reference sequence). The CDR3 covers 15 residues. This CDR3 reads CSARDPGTSHYEQYF. The CDR3 DNA follows: TGCAGTGCTAGAGACCCCGGGACATCTCACTACGAGCAGTACTTC.

This clonotype occurred many times. The chain is built from TRBV5-1 and TRBJ2-1, with a possible D match to TRBD2 (6 bases). Germline lookup yields CDR1 SGHRS and CDR2 YFSETQ. Trimming shortened V by 0 bases and J by 3 bases, and 10 bases separated the two germline ends. The CDR3 has 15 residues. The CDR3 here is CASSLVPGSYNEQFF. The DNA for the CDR3 is TGCGCCAGCAGCTTGGTTCCCGGGAGCTACAATGAGCAGTTCTTC.

The chain joins TRBV13 to TRBJ2-7; D is unresolved. Germline CDR1 PRHDT, CDR2 FYEKMQ (reference sequence). Trimming pared 4 bases from V and 0 bases from J, leaving 13 bases between. The CDR3 length is 15 residues. The CDR3, as DNA: TGTGCCAGCAGCTACGGAAATACGGTCTCCTACGAGCAGTACTTC. This gives the protein CASSYGNTVSYEQYF.

This clonotype was seen a few times. The chain joins TRBV7-2 to TRBJ1-2, with TRBD1 as a possible D gene (5 bases). V lost 5 bases and J lost 0, with 16 bases in between. The germline V gene encodes CDR1 SGHTA and CDR2 FQGNSA. The CDR3 sequence is 16 residues long. Here the CDR3 DNA reads TGTGCCAGCAGCATCCGGGGGGGTAGAGCTAACTATGGCTACACCTTC. It is translated as CASSIRGGRANYGYTF.

The chain joins TRBV29-1 to TRBJ1-1; 7 bases align to TRBD1. Germline V gene data show CDR1 as SQVTM and CDR2 as ANQGSEA. Trimming at V came to 3 bases and at J to 1 base, leaving 8 bases not matched to a gene. The CDR3 sequence is 15 residues long. The CDR3 loop is CSVDWRGLKNTEAFF. DNA of the CDR3: TGCAGCGTTGACTGGAGGGGGCTTAAGAACACTGAAGCTTTCTTT.

V and J are TRBV10-3 and TRBJ2-7; D gene uncertain. Trimming shortened V by 1 base and J by 5 bases, and 3 bases separated the two germline ends. The germline V gene has CDR1 ENHRY and CDR2 SYGVKD. There are 11 residues in the CDR3. The CDR3, as DNA: TGTGCCATCAGTGAGTTTAACGAGCAGTACTTC. It translates to CAISEFNEQYF.

The table lists this clonotype with a few counts. The chain joins TRBV5-5 to TRBJ1-4; the D is unclear. Trimming removed 1 base at V and 8 bases at J, with 12 bases between. The CDR3 is made up of 14 amino acids. Germline V CDR1 and CDR2: SGHKS, YYEKEE (reference sequence). Written as DNA, the CDR3 is TGTGCCAGCAGCTTGCTAAGGCAACACGAAAAACTGTTTTTT. It yields the protein CASSLLRQHEKLFF.

This clonotype was recorded a few times. This chain connects TRBV12-3 or TRBV12-4 to TRBJ2-5; D is ambiguous. The CDR3 runs 12 residues. V was shortened by 3 bases and J by 3 bases, with 5 bases between the two germline ends. This CDR3 reads CASSFNKETQYF. The CDR3 DNA follows: TGTGCCAGCAGTTTTAATAAAGAGACCCAGTACTTC.